Below are 13 T cell receptor beta chains sequenced from a single sample in a study of T-cell reconstitution after alpha-beta-depleted transplantation in children. Unique molecular identifiers were used in preparing the TCRbeta library. TCRdb processed the PCR reads anew with MiXCR; each CDR3 protein has one entry. The repertoire holds around 960,000 distinct CDR3 sequences, with about 31% as singletons. The sample was PBMCs, mostly from graft donor cells, taken 360 days after TCRalphabeta/CD19-depleted stem cell transplant. The receptors were sampled from a boy under two years old who had a stem cell transplant for SCID, so the T cells may come from the graft donor.

This clonotype was observed a few times. The chain is built from TRBV12-3 or TRBV12-4 and TRBJ2-1; possibly TRBD1 for D (6 bases). The CDR3 runs 15 residues. Trimming removed 4 bases from V and 4 bases from J, with 14 bases in between. CDR3 sequence: CASSSAQGTYNEQFF. The DNA of the CDR3 is TGTGCCAGCAGTTCCGCACAGGGTACATACAATGAGCAGTTCTTC.

The V call is TRBV6-5, the J call TRBJ2-5; no reliable D call. The CDR3 is 17 amino acids. In germline, CDR1 is MNHEY, CDR2 SVGAGI. V lost 0 bases and J 2 bases, leaving 16 bases between the germline ends. CDR3: CASSYSTRWDFQETQYF. CDR3 DNA: TGTGCCAGCAGTTACTCAACTCGCTGGGATTTTCAAGAGACCCAGTACTTC.

There are many counts of this clonotype. This chain uses TRBV6-5 with TRBJ2-2, with a tentative D call TRBD2 (5 bases). The CDR3 is made up of 17 amino acids. From germline, CDR1 is MNHEY and CDR2 SVGAGI. Deletions cut 1 base from V and 2 bases from J, with 14 bases between. In nucleotides, the CDR3 is TGTGCCAGCAGTTACTTAGTCCTTGAGGGAAACACCGGGGAGCTGTTTTTT. Translating it yields CASSYLVLEGNTGELFF.

The J gene is TRBJ1-2, the V gene TRBV5-1, with D possibly TRBD1 on 5 matching bases. The CDR3 extends over 15 amino acids. V was cut by 4 bases and J by 8 bases, with 21 bases left in between. Germline V CDR1 and CDR2: SGHRS, YFSETQ. The CDR3 DNA reads TGCGCCAGCAGCCCTGGGACGACTTGGACGGAAGGCTACACCTTC. Protein product: CASSPGTTWTEGYTF.

This clonotype was counted a few times. The gene calls are TRBV19 and TRBJ2-1, with 9 bases identical to TRBD1. The CDR3 contains 16 residues. The ends lost 6 bases at V and 8 bases at J; junction bases unmatched: 14. CDR1 is LNHDA and CDR2 is SQIVND in the germline V gene (reference sequence). The CDR3 here is CASRGPGTGPGDEQFF. The CDR3 region has the DNA TGTGCCAGTAGGGGCCCCGGGACAGGGCCGGGTGATGAGCAGTTCTTC.

This clonotype was detected only once. The genes are TRBV6-1 and TRBJ2-1; D unclear. V was trimmed by 10 bases and J by 4 bases, leaving 17 bases between them. Germline CDR1 reads MNHNS; CDR2 reads SASEGT. The CDR3 is 14 amino acids. CDR3 in amino acids: CATSITIPYNEQFF. CDR3 nucleotides: TGTGCCACCTCTATAACTATACCTTACAATGAGCAGTTCTTC.

About this clonotype: This may stem from a read error, because a much larger clone lies one nucleotide away. A read error is likely, as this CDR3 ends without the conserved phenylalanine or tryptophan. The CDR3 nucleotides read TGTGCCAGCCGGATGGACACGTATAGCAATCAGCCCCAGCATTCT. The encoded protein is CASRMDTYSNQPQHS. The V gene is TRBV6-1, the J gene TRBJ1-5; D may be TRBD1 (5 bases). Between the trimmed V and J ends, which lost 8 bases and 0 bases, there was a span of 14 bases. The CDR3 runs to 15 residues. Germline values: CDR1 MNHNS, CDR2 SASEGT.

V and J are TRBV4-2 and TRBJ2-7; no firm D call. The germline gives CDR1 LGHNA, CDR2 YNFKEQ. The V end lost 5 bases, the J end lost 7 bases, and 15 bases lay between the germline ends. This CDR3 is built from 13 residues. CDR3 loop: CASSWALTVEQYF. The CDR3 region has the DNA TGTGCCAGCAGCTGGGCCCTGACGGTAGAGCAGTACTTC.

This chain links TRBV20-1 with TRBJ2-5; possible D gene TRBD2, 5 bases. The germline CDR1 and CDR2 sequences are DFQATT and SNEGSKA (reference sequence). The germline V and J ends were trimmed by 7 bases and 5 bases, with 11 bases remaining between them. This CDR3 has 11 amino acids. The CDR3: CSDRRVETQYF. CDR3 in DNA: TGCAGTGATAGGCGGGTGGAGACCCAGTACTTC.

The chain has TRBV6-2 or TRBV6-3 and TRBJ2-1; D possibly corresponds to TRBD2 (6 bases). The germline gives CDR1 MNHEY, CDR2 SVGEGT. The V and J ends lost 2 bases and 5 bases respectively, with 13 bases between them. The CDR3 sequence is 15 residues long. In DNA, the CDR3 is TGTGCCAGCAGTTACCAACTAGCCTGGAACAATGAGCAGTTCTTC. Translating it yields CASSYQLAWNNEQFF.

This clonotype came up a few times. The J gene is TRBJ2-7, the V gene TRBV4-1, with a tentative D call TRBD2 (6 bases). CDR1 MGHRA and CDR2 YSYEKL come from the germline V gene. This CDR3 has 15 residues. Trimming took off 2 bases at V and 3 bases at J, with 14 bases between the two ends. CDR3 amino acids: CASSQQGLVGYEQYF. For the CDR3, the DNA is TGCGCCAGCAGCCAACAGGGACTCGTTGGCTACGAGCAGTACTTC.

This clonotype was observed a handful of times. The CDR3 sequence is CASSPPRPLGVNTEAFF. DNA of the CDR3: TGCGCCAGCAGCCCCCCCCGTCCGCTGGGAGTGAACACTGAAGCTTTCTTT. The chain combines TRBV5-1 with TRBJ1-1; no clear D gene. Trimming shortened V by 4 bases and J by 0 bases, and 19 bases separated the two germline ends. This CDR3 comprises 17 residues. Germline-derived CDR1 and CDR2 are SGHRS and YFSETQ.

This clonotype was seen many times. The chain employs TRBV6-1 and TRBJ2-7; 10 bases map to TRBD1. Losses at the gene ends were 6 bases for V and 3 bases for J; bases not matched to a gene: 8. The CDR3 contains 15 residues. Germline CDR1 is MNHNS and CDR2 is SASEGT. As DNA, the CDR3 is TGTGCCAGCAGCAACCCGGGACAGGGGCGCTACGAGCAGTACTTC. Its translation is CASSNPGQGRYEQYF.